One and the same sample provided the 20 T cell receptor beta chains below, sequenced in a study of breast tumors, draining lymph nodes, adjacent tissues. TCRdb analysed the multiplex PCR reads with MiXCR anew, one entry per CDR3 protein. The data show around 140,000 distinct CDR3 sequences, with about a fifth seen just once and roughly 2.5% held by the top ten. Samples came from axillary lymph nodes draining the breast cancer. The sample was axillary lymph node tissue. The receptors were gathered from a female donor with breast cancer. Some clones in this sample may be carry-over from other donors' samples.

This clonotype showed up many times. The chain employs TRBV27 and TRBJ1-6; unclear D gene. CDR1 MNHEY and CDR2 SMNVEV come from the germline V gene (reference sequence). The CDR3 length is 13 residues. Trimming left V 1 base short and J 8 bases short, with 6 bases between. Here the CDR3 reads CASSLLGYSPLHF. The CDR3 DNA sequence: TGTGCCAGCAGTTTATTGGGATATTCACCCCTCCACTTT.

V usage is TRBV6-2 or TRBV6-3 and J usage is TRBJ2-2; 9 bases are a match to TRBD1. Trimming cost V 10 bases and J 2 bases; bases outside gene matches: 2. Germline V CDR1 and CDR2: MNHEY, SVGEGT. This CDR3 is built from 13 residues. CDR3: CATQGANTGELFF. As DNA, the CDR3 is TGTGCCACACAGGGGGCTAACACCGGGGAGCTGTTTTTT.

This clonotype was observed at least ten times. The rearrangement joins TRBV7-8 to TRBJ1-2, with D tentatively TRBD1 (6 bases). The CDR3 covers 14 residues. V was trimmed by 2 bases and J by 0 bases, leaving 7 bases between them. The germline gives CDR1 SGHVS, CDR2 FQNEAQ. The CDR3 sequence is CASSLQGPNYGYTF. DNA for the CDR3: TGTGCCAGCAGCTTACAGGGGCCTAACTATGGCTACACCTTC. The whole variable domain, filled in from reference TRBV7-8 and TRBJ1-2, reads GAGVSQSPRYKVAKRGQDVALRCDPISGHVSLFWYQQALGQGPEFLTYFQNEAQLDKSGLPSDRFFAERPEGSVSTLKIQRTQQEDSAVYLCASSLQGPNYGYTFGSGTRLTVV.

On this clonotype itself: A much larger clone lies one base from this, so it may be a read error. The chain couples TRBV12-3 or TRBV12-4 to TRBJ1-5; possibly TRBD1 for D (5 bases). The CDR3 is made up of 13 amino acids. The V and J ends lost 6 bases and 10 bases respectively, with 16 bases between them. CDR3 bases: TGTGCCAGCAGCCGTTATCAGGGTAGCCCCCAGCATTTT. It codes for CASSRYQGSPQHF.

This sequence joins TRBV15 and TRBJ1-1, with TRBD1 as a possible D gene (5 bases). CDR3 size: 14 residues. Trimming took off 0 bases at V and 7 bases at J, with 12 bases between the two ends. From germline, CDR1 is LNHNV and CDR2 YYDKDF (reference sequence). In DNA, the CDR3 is TGTGCCACCAGCAGAGATCGGGGGACGCGTGAAGCTTTCTTT. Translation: CATSRDRGTREAFF.

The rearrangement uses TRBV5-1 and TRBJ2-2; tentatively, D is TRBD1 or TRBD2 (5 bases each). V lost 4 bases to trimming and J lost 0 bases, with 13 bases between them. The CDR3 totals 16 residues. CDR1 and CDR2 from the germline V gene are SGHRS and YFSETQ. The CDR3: CASSPGRGANTGELFF. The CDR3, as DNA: TGCGCCAGCAGCCCAGGACGGGGCGCGAACACCGGGGAGCTGTTTTTT.

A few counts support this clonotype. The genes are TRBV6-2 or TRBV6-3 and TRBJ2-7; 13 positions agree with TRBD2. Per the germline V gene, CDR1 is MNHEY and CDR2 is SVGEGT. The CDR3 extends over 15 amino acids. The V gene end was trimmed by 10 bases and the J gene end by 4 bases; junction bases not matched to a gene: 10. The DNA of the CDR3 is TGTGCCACCCTCGGGACTAGCGGGGCCCTATACGAGCAGTACTTC. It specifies CATLGTSGALYEQYF.

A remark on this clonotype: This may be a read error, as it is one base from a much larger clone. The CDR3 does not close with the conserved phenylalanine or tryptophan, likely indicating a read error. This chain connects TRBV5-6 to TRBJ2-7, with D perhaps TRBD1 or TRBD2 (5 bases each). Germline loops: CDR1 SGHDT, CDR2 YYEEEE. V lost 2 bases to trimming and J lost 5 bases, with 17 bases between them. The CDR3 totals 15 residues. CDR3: CASSFFRDVGHEQYS. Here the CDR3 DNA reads TGTGCCAGCAGCTTCTTCCGGGACGTGGGCCACGAGCAGTACTCC.

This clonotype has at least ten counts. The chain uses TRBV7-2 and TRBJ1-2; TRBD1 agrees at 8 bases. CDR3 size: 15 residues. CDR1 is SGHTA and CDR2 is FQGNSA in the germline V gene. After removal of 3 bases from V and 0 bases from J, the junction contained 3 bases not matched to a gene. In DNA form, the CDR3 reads TGTGCCAGCAGCTTCCCGGGACAGGCTAACTATGGCTACACCTTC. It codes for CASSFPGQANYGYTF.

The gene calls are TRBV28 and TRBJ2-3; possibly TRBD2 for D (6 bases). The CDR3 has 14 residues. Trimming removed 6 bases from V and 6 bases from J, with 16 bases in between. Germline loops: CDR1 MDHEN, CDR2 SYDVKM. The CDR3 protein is CASSPSSERDTQYF. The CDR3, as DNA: TGTGCCAGCAGCCCCTCTAGCGAGAGGGATACGCAGTATTTT.

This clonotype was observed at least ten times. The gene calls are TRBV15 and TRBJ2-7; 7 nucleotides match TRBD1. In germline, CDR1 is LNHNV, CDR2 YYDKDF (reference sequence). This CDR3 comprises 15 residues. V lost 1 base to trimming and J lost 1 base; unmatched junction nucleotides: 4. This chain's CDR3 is CATSRAGQLSYEQYF. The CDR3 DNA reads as TGTGCCACCAGCAGAGCGGGACAGCTGTCCTACGAGCAGTACTTC.

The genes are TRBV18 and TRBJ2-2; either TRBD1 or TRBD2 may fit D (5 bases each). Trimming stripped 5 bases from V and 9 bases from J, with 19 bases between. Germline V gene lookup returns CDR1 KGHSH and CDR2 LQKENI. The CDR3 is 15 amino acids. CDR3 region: CASSTERVGTRELFF. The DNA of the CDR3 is TGTGCCAGCTCAACCGAGAGGGTCGGGACCAGGGAGCTGTTTTTT.

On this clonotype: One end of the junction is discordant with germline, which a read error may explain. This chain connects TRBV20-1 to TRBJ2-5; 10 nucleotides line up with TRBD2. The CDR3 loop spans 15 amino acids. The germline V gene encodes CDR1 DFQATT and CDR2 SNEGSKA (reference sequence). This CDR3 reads CSARERLAGQEAQYF. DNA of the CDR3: TGCAGTGCTAGAGAGCGACTAGCGGGTCAAGAGGCCCAGTACTTC.

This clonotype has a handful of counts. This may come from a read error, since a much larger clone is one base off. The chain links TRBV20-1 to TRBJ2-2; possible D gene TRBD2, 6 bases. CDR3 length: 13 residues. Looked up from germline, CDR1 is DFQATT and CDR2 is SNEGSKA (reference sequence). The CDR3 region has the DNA TGCAGTGCTAGCTCTGGGGCGTCCGGGGGGCTGTTTTTT. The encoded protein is CSASSGASGGLFF.

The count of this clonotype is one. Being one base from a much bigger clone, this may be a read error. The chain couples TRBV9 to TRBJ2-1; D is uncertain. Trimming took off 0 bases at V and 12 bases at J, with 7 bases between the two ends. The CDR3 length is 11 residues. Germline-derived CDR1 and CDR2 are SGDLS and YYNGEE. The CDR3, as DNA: TGTGCCAGCAGCGTAGCACGTGTGCAGTTCTTC. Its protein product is CASSVARVQFF.

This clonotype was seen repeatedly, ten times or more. The CDR3 loop reads CASSLASGRFNEQFF. In nucleotides, the CDR3 is TGTGCCAGCAGCTTAGCTAGCGGGAGGTTCAATGAGCAGTTCTTC. This chain connects TRBV7-2 to TRBJ2-1, with 10 bases lining up with TRBD2. The CDR3 length is 15 residues. CDR1 and CDR2 from the germline V gene are SGHTA and FQGNSA. V trimming: 0 bases; J trimming: 6 bases; junction bases outside the gene matches: 2. Together with reference TRBV7-2 and TRBJ2-1, the CDR3 gives the full variable domain: GAGVSQSPSNKVTEKGKDVELRCDPISGHTALYWYRQSLGQGLEFLIYFQGNSAPDKSGLPSDRFSAERTGGSVSTLTIQRTQQEDSAVYLCASSLASGRFNEQFFGPGTRLTVL.

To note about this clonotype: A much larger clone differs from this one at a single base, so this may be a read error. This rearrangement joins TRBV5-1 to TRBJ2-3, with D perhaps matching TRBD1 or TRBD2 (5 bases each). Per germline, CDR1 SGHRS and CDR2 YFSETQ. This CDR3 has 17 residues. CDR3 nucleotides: TGCGTCAGCAGCTTCGCACACCAGGATCGGGACGAAGATACGCAGTATTTT. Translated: CVSSFAHQDRDEDTQYF.

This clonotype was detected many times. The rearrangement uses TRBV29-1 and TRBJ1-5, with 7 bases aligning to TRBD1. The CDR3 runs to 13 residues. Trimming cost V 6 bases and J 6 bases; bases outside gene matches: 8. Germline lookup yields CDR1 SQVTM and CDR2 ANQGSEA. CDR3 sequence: CSVGEGAPQPQHF. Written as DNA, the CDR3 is TGCAGCGTCGGGGAGGGGGCTCCTCAGCCCCAGCATTTT. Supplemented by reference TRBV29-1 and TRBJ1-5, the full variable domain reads SAVISQKPSRDICQRGTSLTIQCQVDSQVTMMFWYRQQPGQSLTLIATANQGSEATYESGFVIDKFPISRPNLTFSTLTVSNMSPEDSSIYLCSVGEGAPQPQHFGDGTRLSIL.

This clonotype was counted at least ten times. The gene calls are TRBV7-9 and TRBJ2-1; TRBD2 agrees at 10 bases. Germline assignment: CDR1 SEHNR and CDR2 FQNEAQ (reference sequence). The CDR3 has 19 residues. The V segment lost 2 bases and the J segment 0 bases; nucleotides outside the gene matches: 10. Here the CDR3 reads CASSLWSGRARSSYNEQFF. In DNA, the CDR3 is TGTGCCAGCAGCTTATGGAGCGGGAGGGCCCGGAGCTCCTACAATGAGCAGTTCTTC. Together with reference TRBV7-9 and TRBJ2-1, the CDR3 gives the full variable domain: DTGVSQNPRHKITKRGQNVTFRCDPISEHNRLYWYRQTLGQGPEFLTYFQNEAQLEKSRLLSDRFSAERPKGSFSTLEIQRTEQGDSAMYLCASSLWSGRARSSYNEQFFGPGTRLTVL.

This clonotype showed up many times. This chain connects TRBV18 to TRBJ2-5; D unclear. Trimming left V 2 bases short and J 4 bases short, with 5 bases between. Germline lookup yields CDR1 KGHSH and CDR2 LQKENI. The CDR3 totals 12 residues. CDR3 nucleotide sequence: TGTGCCAGCTCACCAGTCCCAGAGACCCAGTACTTC. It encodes CASSPVPETQYF.